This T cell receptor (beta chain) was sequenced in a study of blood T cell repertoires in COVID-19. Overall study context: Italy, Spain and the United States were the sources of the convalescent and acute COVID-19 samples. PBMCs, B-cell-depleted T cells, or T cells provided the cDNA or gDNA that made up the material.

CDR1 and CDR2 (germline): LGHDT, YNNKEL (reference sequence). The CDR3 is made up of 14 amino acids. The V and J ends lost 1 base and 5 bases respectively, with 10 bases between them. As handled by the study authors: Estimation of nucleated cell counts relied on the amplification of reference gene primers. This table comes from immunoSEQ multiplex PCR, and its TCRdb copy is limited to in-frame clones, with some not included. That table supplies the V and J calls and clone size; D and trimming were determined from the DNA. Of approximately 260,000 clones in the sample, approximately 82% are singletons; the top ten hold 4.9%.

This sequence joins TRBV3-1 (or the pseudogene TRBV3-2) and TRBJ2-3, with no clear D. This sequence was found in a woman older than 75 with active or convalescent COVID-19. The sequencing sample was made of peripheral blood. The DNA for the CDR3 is TGTGCCAGCAGCCAAGTCTCAGCGCGAGATACGCAGTATTTT. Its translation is CASSQVSARDTQYF.